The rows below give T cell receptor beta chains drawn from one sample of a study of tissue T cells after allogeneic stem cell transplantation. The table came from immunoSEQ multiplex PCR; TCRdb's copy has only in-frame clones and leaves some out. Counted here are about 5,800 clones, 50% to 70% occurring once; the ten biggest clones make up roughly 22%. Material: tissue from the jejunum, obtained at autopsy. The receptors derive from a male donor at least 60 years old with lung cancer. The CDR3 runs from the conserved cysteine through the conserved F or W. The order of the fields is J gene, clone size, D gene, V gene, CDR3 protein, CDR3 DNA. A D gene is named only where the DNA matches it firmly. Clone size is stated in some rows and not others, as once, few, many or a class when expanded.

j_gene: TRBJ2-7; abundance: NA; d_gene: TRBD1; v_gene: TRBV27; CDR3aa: CASWPTGRRGKQYF; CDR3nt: TGTGCCAGCTGGCCGACAGGGAGAAGGGGCAAGCAGTACTTC
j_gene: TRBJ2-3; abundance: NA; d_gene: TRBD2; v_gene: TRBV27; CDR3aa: CASKLTSGGASDTQYF; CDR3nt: TGTGCCAGCAAGTTGACTAGCGGGGGGGCTTCAGATACGCAGTATTTT
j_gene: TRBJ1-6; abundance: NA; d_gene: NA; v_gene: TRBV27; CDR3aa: CASSPITSYNSPLHF; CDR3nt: TGTGCCAGCAGTCCCATAACCTCCTATAATTCACCCCTCCACTTT
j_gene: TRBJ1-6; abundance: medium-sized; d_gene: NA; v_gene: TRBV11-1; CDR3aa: CASSLRQGHGNSPLHF; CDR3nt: TGTGCCAGCAGCTTAAGACAAGGGCATGGGAATTCACCCCTCCACTTT
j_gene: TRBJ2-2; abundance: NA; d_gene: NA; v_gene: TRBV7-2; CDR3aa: CASSFKGGSGELFF; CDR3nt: TGTGCCAGCAGCTTTAAGGGGGGAAGCGGGGAGCTGTTTTTT
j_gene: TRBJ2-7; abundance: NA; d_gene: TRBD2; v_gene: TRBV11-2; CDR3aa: CASSLDRGGRYEQYF; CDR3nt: TGTGCCAGCAGCTTAGATCGGGGAGGGCGCTACGAGCAGTACTTC
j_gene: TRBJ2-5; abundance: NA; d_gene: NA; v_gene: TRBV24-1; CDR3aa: CATSEGMQETQYF; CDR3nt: TGTGCCACCAGTGAAGGGATGCAAGAGACCCAGTACTTC
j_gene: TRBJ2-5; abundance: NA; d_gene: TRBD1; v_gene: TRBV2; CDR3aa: CASSGDRGRETQYF; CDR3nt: TGTGCCAGCAGTGGGGACAGGGGGCGCGAGACCCAGTACTTC
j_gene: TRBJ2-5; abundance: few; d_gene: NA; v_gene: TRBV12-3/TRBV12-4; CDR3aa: CASSSGQPETQYF; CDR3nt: TGTGCCAGCAGTTCCGGACAGCCAGAGACCCAGTACTTC
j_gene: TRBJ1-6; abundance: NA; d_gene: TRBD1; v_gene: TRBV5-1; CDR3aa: CASSDGQEYSPLHF; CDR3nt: TGCGCCAGCAGCGATGGACAGGAATATTCACCCCTCCACTTT
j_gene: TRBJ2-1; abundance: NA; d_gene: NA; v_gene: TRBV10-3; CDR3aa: CAIQGLYNEQFF; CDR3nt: TGTGCCATACAGGGACTGTACAATGAGCAGTTCTTC
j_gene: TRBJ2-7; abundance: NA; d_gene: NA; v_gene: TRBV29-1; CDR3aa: CSVEDRSGYHEQYF; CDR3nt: TGCAGCGTTGAAGATCGGTCAGGATACCACGAGCAGTACTTC
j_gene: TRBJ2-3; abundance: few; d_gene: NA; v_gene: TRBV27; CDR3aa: CASSSWDYSGGGAQYF; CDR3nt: TGTGCCAGCAGTTCGTGGGATTATAGCGGAGGGGGGGCGCAGTATTTT
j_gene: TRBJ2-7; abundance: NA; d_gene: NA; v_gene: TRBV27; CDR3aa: CASSLVEATEQYF; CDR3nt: TGTGCCAGCAGTTTAGTGGAAGCTACCGAGCAGTACTTC
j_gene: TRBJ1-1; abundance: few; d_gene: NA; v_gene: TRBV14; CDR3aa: CASSQVRGAGDTEAFF; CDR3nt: TGTGCCAGCAGCCAAGTAAGAGGGGCGGGGGACACTGAAGCTTTCTTT
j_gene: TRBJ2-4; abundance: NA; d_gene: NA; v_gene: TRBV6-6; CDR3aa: CASSTQGLAKNIQYF; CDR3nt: TGTGCCAGCAGTACTCAGGGGTTAGCCAAAAACATTCAGTACTTC
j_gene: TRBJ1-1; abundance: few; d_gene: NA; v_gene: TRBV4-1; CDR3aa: CARSRGWSGRDTEAFF; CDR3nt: TGCGCCCGCAGCCGGGGGTGGTCAGGGAGGGACACTGAAGCTTTCTTT
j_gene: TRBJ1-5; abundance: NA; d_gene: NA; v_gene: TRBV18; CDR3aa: CASSPGRYQPQHF; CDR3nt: TGTGCCAGCTCACCTGGTAGGTATCAGCCCCAGCATTTT
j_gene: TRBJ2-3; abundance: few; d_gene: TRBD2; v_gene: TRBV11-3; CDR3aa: CASSWSSGGGDTQYF; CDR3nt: TGTGCCAGCAGCTGGTCTAGCGGGGGAGGGGATACGCAGTATTTT
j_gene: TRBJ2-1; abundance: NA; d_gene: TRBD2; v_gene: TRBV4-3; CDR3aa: CASSQGLAGGMLSRSYNEQFF; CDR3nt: TGCGCCAGCAGCCAAGGACTAGCGGGAGGGATGCTTTCTCGCTCCTACAATGAGCAGTTCTTC
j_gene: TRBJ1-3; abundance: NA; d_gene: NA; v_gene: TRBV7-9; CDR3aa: CASSLERAPGNTIYF; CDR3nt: TGTGCCAGCAGCTTAGAACGGGCACCCGGAAACACCATATATTTT
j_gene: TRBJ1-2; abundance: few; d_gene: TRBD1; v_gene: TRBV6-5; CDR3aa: CASRRGQGAYGYTF; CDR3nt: TGTGCCAGCAGACGCGGACAGGGGGCCTATGGCTACACCTTC
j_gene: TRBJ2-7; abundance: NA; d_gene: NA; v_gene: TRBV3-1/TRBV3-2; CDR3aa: CASSQDLRGFSYEQYF; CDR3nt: TGTGCCAGCAGCCAAGATCTTAGAGGCTTCTCCTACGAGCAGTACTTC
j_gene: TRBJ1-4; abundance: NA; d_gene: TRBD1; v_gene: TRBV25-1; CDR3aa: CASGRTGGDEKLFF; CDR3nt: TGTGCCAGCGGCAGGACAGGGGGCGATGAAAAACTGTTTTTT
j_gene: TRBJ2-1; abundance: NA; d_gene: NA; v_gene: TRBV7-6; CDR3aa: CASSLVPNSQHEQFF; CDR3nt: TGTGCCAGCAGCTTAGTACCTAACTCCCAGCATGAGCAGTTCTTC
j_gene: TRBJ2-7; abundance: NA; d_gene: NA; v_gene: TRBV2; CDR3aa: CASSEADRLGYEQYF; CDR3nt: TGTGCCAGCAGTGAAGCCGACAGGTTAGGATACGAGCAGTACTTC
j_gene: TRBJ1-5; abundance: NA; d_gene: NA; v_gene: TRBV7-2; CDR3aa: CASSLKDQPQHF; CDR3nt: TGTGCCAGCAGCTTAAAGGATCAGCCCCAGCATTTT